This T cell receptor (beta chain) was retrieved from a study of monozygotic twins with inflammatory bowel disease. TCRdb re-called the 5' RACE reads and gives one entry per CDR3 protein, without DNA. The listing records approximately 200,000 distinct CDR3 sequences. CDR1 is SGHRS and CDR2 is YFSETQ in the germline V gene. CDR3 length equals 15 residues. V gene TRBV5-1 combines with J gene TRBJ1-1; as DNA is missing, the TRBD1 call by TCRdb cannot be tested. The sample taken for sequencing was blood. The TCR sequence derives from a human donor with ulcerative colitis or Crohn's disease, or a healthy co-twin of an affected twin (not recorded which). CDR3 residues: CASSLMGGANTEAFF.